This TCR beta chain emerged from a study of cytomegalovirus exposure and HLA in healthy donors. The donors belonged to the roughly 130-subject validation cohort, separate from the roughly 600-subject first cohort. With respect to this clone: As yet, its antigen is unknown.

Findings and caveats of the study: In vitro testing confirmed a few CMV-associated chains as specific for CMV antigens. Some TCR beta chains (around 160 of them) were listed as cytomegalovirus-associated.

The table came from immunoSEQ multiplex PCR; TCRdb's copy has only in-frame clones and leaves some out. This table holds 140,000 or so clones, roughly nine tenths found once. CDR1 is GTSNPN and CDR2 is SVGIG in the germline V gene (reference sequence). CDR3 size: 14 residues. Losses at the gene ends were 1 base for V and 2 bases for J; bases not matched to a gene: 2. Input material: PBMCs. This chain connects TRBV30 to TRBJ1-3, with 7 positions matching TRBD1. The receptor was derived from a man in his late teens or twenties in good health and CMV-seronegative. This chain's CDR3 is CAWSEGGTGNTIYF. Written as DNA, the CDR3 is TGTGCCTGGAGTGAAGGGGGCACTGGAAACACCATATATTTT.